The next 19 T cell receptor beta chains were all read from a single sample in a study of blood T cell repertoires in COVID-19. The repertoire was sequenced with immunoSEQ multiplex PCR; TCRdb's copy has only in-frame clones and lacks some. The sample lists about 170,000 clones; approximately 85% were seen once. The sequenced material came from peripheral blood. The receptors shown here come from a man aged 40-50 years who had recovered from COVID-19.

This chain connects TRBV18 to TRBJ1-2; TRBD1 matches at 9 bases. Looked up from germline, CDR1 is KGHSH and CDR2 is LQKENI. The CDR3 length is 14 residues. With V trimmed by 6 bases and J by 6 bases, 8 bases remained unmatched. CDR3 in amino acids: CASSQLQGADGYTF. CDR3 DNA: TGTGCCAGCTCTCAATTACAGGGGGCGGATGGCTACACCTTC. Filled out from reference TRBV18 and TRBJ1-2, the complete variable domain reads NAGVMQNPRHLVRRRGQEARLRCSPMKGHSHVYWYRQLPEEGLKFMVYLQKENIIDESGMPKERFSAEFPKEGPSILRIQQVVRGDSAAYFCASSQLQGADGYTFGSGTRLTVV.

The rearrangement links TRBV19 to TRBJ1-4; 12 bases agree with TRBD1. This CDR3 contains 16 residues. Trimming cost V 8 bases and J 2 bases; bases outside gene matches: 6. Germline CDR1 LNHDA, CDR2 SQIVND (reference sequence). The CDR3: CASHRDRGLTNEKLFF. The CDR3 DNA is TGTGCCAGTCACAGGGACAGGGGGCTGACTAATGAAAAACTGTTTTTT.

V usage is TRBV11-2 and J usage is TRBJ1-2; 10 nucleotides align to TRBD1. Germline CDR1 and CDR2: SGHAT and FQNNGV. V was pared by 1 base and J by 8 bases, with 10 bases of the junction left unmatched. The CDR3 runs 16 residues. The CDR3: CASSLAPGQGLGGYTF. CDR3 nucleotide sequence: TGTGCCAGCAGCTTAGCCCCGGGACAGGGGTTGGGGGGCTACACCTTC.

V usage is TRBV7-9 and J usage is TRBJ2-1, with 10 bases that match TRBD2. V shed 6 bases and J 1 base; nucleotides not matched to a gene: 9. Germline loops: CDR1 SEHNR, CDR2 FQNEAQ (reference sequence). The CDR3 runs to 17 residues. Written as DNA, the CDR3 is TGTGCCAGCAGTTTAACCGGGACTAGCGAGTCCTACAATGAGCAGTTCTTC. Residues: CASSLTGTSESYNEQFF.

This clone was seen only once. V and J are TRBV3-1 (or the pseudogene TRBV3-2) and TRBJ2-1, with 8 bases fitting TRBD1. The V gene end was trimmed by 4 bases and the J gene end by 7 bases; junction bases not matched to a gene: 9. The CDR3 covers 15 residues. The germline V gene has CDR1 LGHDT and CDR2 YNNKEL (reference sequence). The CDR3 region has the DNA TGTGCCAGCAGCCGCCGGACAGGGCCTAGGAATGAGCAGTTCTTC. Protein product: CASSRRTGPRNEQFF.

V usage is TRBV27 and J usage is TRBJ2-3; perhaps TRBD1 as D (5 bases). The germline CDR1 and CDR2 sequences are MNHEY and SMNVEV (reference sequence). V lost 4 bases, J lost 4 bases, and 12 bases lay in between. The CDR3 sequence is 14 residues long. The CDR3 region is CASSSVRGADTQYF. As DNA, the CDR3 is TGTGCCAGCAGTTCCGTTAGGGGCGCAGATACGCAGTATTTT.

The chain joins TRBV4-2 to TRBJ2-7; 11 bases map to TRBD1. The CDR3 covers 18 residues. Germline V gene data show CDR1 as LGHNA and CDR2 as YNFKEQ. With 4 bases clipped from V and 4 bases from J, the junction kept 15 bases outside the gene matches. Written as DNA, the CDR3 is TGTGCCAGCAGCCCCCTCCCCGCCGGACAGGGGGCAGTTTACGAGCAGTACTTC. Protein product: CASSPLPAGQGAVYEQYF.

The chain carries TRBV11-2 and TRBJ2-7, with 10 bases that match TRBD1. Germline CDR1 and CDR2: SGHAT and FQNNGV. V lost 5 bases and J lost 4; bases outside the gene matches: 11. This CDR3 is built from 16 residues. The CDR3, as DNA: TGTGCCAGCAGCGGTCAGACAGGGGGCGCCGGGTACGAGCAGTACTTC. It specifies CASSGQTGGAGYEQYF. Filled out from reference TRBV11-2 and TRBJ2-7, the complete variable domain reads EAGVAQSPRYKIIEKRQSVAFWCNPISGHATLYWYQQILGQGPKLLIQFQNNGVVDDSQLPKDRFSAERLKGVDSTLKIQPAKLEDSAVYLCASSGQTGGAGYEQYFGPGTRLTVT.

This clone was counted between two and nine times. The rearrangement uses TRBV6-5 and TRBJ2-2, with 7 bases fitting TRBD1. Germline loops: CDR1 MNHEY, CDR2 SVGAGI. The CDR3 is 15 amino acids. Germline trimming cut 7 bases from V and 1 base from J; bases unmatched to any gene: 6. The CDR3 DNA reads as TGTGCCAGCAACCTAGGGACAGTGAACACCGGGGAGCTGTTTTTT. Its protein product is CASNLGTVNTGELFF.

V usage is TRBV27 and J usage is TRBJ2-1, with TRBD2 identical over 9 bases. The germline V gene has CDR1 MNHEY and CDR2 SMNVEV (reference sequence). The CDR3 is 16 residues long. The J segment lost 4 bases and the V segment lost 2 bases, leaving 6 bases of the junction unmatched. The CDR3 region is CASSLTAGGPYNEQFF. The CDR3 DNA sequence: TGTGCCAGCAGTTTAACGGCGGGGGGGCCGTACAATGAGCAGTTCTTC.

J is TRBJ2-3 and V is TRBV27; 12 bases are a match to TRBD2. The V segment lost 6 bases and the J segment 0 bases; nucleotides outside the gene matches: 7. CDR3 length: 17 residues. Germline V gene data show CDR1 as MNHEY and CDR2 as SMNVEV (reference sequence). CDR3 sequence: CASRGWTSGKSTDTQYF. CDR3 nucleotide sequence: TGTGCCAGCAGGGGTTGGACTAGCGGGAAAAGCACAGATACGCAGTATTTT.

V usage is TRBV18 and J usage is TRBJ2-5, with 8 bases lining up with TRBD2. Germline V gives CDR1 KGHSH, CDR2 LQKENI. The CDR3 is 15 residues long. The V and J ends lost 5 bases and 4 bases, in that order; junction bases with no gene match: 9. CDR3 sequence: CASSAAGGVAETQYF. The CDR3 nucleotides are TGTGCCAGCTCAGCCGCCGGGGGGGTAGCAGAGACCCAGTACTTC. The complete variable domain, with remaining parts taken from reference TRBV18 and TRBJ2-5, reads NAGVMQNPRHLVRRRGQEARLRCSPMKGHSHVYWYRQLPEEGLKFMVYLQKENIIDESGMPKERFSAEFPKEGPSILRIQQVVRGDSAAYFCASSAAGGVAETQYFGPGTRLLVL.

CDR3 sequence (DNA): TGTGCCAGCAGCTCCACCGTTAGGGGGACTAGCAAAAACATTCAGTACTTC. Amino acids: CASSSTVRGTSKNIQYF. The chain employs TRBV6-2 or TRBV6-3 and TRBJ2-4; the match to TRBD2 covers 8 bases. With 6 bases clipped from V and 3 bases from J, the junction kept 13 bases outside the gene matches. This CDR3 has 17 amino acids. The germline V gene encodes CDR1 MNHEY and CDR2 SVGEGT.

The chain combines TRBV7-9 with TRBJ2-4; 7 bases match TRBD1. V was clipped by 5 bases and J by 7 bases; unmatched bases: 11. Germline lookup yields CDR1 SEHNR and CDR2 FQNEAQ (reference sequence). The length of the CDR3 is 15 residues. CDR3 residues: CASSLGGSDSNIQYF. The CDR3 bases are TGTGCCAGCAGCCTAGGGGGCTCAGACAGTAACATTCAGTACTTC.

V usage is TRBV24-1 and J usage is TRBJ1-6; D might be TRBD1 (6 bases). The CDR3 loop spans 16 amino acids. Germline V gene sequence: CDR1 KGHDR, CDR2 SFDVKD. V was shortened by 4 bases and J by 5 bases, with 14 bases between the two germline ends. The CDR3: CATSDYGTHNNSPLHF. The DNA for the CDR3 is TGTGCCACCAGTGACTACGGGACACATAATAATTCACCCCTCCACTTT.

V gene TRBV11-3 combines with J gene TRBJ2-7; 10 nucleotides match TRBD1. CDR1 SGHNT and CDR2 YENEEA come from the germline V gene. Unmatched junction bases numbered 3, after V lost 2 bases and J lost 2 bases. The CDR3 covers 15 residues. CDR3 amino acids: CASSLIGTGAYEQYF. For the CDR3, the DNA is TGTGCCAGCAGCTTAATAGGGACAGGGGCCTACGAGCAGTACTTC.

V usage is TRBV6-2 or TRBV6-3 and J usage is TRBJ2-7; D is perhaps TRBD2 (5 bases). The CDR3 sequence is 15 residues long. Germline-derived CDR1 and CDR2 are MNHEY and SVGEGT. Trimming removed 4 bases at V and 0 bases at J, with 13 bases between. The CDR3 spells CASSLADFDSYEQYF. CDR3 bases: TGTGCCAGCAGTTTGGCGGACTTCGACTCCTACGAGCAGTACTTC.

This chain's CDR3 is CASSKDRGPGYTF. The CDR3 DNA sequence: TGTGCCAGCAGCAAAGACAGGGGGCCTGGCTACACCTTC. This chain joins TRBV21-1 and TRBJ1-2; no check of the table's D call, TRBD1, against the DNA was made. TRBV21-1 is a pseudogene. The CDR3 runs 13 residues.

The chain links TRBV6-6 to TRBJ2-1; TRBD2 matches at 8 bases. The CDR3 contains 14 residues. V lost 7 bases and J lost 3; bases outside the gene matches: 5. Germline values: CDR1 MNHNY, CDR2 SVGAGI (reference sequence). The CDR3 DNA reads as TGTGCCAGCACCCTAGGGACTAGCTACAATGAGCAGTTCTTC. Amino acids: CASTLGTSYNEQFF.